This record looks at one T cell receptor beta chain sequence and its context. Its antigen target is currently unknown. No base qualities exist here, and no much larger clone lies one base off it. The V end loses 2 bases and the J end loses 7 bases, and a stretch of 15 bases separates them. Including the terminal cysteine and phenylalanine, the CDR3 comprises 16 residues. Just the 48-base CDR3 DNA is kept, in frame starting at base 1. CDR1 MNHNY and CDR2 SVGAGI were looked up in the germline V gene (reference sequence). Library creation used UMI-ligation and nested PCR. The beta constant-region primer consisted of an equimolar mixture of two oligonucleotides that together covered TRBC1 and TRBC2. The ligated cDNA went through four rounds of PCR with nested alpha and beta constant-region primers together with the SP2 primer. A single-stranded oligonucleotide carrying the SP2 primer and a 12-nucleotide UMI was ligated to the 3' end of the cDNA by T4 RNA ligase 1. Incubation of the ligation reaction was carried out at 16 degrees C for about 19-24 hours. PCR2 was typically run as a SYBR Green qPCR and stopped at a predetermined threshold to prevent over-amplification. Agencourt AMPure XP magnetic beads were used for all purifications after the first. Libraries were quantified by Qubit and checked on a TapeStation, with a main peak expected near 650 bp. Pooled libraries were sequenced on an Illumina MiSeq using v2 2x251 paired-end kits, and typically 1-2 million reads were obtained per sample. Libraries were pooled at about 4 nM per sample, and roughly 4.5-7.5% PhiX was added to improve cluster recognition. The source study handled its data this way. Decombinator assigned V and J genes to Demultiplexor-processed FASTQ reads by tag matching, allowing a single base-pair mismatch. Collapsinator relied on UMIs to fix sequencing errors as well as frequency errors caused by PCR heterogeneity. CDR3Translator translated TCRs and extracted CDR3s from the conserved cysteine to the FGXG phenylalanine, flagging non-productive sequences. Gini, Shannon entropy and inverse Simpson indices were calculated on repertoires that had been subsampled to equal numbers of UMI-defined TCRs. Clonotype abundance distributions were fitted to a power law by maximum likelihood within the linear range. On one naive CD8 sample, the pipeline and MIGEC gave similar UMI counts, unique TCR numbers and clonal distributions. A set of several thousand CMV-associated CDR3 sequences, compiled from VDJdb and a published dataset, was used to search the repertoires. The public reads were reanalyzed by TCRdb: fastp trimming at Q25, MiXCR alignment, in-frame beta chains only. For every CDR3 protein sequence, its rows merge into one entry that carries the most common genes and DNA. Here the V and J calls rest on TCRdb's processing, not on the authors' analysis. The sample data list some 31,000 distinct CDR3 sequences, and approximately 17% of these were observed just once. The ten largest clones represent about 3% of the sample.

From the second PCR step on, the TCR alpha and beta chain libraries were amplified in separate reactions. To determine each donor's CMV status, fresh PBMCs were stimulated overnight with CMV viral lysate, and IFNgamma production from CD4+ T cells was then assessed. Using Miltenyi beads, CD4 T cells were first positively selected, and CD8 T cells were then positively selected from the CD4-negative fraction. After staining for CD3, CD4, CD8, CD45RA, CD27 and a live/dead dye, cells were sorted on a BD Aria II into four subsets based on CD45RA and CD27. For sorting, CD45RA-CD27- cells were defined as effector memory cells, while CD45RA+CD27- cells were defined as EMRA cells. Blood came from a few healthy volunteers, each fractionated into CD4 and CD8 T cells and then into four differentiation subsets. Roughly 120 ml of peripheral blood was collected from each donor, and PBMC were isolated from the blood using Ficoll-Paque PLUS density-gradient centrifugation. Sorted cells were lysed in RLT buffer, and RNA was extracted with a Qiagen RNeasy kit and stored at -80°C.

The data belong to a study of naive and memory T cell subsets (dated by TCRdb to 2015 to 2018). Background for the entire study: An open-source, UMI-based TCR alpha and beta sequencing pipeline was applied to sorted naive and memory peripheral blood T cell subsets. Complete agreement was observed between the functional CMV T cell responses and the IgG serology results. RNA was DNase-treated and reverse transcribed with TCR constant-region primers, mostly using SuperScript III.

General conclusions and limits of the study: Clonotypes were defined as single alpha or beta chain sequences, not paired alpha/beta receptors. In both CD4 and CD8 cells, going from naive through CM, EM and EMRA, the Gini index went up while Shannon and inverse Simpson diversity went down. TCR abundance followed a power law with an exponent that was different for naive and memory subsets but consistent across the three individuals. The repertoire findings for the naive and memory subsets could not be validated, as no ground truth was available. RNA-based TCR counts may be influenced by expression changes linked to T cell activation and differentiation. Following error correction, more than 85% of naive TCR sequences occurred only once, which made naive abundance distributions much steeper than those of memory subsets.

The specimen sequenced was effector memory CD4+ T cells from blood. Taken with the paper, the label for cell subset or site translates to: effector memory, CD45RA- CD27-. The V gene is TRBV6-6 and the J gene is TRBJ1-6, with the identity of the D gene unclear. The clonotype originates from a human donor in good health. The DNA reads TGTGCCAGCAGTTACCTCGACCAGAAAGCAAATTCACCCCTCCACTTT. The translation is CASSYLDQKANSPLHF.